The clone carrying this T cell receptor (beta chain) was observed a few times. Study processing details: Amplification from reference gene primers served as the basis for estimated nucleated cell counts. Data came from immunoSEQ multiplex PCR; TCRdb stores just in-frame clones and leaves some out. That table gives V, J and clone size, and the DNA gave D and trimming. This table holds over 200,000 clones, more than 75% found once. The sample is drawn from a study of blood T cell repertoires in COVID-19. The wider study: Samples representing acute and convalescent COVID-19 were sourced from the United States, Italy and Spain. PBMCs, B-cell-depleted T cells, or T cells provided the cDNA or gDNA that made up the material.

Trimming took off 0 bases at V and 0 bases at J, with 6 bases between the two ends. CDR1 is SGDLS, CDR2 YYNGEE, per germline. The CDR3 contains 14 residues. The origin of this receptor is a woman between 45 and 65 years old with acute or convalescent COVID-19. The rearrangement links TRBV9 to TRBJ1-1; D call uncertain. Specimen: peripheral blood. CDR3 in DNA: TGTGCCAGCAGCGTAGAACATATGAACACTGAAGCTTTCTTT. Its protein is CASSVEHMNTEAFF. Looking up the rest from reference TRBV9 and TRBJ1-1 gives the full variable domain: DSGVTQTPKHLITATGQRVTLRCSPRSGDLSVYWYQQSLDQGLQFLIQYYNGEERAKGNILERFSAQQFPDLHSELNLSSLELGDSALYFCASSVEHMNTEAFFGQGTRLTVV.